Below, one T cell receptor beta chain is given with its context. Its antigen is unknown. This entry belongs to a study of blood T cells in healthy people across ages. The germline gives CDR1 SGHRS, CDR2 YFSETQ. The CDR3 has 14 residues. Every sample gave at least 5 micrograms of total RNA when it was extracted. The study, taken as a whole, reports: Samples with more naive T cells showed higher observed beta diversity. Estimated diversity, derived from one million T cells, was regarded as an underestimate.

With a J-beta primer mix and a sample-barcoded 5' primer, a second PCR ran about 7 to 11 cycles. TCRdb used MiXCR to reprocess the 5' RACE reads, holding one entry per CDR3 protein. The data contain 790,000 or so distinct CDR3 sequences, about half of them seen just once; the ten biggest clones take up 15% to 20%. The sequence came from a man at least 80 years old in good health. Sequencing was carried out using blood. The genes are TRBV5-1 and TRBJ2-5; D is perhaps TRBD2 (6 bases). The J call may not be correct, given that the DNA end is closer to TRBJ2-4. The CDR3 loop is CASSFPDGGNIQYF. CDR3 nucleotide sequence: TGCGCCAGCAGCTTCCCGGACGGAGGGAACATTCAGTACTTC.